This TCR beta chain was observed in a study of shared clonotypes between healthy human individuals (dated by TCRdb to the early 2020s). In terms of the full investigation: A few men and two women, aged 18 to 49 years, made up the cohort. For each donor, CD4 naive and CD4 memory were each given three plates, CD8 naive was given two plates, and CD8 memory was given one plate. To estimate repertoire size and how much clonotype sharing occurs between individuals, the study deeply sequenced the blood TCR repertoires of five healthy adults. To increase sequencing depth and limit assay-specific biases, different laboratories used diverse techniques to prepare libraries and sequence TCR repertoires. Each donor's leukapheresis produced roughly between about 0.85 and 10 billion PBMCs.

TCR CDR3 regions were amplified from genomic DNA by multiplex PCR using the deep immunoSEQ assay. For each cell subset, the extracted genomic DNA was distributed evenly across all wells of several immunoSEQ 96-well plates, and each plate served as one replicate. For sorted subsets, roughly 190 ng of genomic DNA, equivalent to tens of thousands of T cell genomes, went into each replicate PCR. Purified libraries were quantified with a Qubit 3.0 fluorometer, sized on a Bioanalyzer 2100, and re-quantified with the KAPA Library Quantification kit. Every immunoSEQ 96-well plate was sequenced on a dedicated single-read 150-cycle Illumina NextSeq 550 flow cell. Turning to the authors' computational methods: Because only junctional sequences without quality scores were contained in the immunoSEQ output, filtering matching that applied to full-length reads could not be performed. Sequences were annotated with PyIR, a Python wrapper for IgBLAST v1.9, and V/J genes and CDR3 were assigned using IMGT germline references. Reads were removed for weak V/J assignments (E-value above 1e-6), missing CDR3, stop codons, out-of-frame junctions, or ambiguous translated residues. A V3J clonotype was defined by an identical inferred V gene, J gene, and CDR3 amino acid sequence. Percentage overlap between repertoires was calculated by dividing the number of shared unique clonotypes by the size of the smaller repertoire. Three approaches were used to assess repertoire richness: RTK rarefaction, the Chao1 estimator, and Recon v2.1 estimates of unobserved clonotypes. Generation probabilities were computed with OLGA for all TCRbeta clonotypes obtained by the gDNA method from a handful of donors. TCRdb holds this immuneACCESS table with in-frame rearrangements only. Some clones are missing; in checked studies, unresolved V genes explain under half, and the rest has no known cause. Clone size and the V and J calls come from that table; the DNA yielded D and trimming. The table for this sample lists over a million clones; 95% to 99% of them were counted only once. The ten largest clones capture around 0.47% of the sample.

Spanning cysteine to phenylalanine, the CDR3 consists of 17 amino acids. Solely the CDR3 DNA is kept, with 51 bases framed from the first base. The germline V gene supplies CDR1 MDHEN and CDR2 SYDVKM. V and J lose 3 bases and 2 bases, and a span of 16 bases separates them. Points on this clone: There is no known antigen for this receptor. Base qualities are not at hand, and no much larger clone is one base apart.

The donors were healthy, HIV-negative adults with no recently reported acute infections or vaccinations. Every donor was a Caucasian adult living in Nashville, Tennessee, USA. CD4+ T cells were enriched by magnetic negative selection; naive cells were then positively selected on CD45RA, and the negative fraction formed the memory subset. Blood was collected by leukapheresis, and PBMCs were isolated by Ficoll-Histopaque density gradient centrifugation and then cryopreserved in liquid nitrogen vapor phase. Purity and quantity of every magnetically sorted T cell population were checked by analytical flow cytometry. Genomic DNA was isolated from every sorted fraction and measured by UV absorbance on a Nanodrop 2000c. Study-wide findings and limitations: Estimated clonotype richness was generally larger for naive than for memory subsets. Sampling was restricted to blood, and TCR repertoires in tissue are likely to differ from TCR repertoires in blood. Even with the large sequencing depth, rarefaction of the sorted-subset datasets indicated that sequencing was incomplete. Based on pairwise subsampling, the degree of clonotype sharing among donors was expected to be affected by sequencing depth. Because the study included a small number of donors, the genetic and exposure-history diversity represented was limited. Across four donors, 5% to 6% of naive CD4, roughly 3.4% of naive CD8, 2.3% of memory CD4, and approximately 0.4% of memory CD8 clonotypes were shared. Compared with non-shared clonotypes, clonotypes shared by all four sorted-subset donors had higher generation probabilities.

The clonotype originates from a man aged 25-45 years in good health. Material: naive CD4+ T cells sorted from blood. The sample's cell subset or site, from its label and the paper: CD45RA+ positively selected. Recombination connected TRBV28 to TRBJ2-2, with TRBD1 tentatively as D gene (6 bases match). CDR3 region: CASSFIHRTDNTGELFF. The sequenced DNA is TGTGCCAGCAGTTTTATTCACAGGACAGATAACACCGGGGAGCTGTTTTTT.